This T cell receptor beta chain was captured in a study of cytomegalovirus exposure and HLA in healthy donors. Study outcomes and limitations: An ancestry cluster, one associated with Asian ancestry, reportedly showed fewer N-insertions than the 666-donor mean in a later analysis. Presence/absence analyses assumed roughly uniform sequencing depth across donors. Earlier analysis looked at TCR beta V segments, and most were productive about 87% or about 30% of the time.

V was pared by 0 bases and J by 0 bases, with 8 bases of the junction left unmatched. Germline lookup yields CDR1 SGHTA and CDR2 FQGNSA. The CDR3 consists of 19 residues. This clone was detected only once. The antigen is unknown. Researchers ran the PCR with 60 Vbeta and 13 Jbeta primers. Sequencing used immunoSEQ multiplex PCR; TCRdb keeps in-frame clones, though not all of them. The table lists more than 100,000 clones, 74% of them singletons. The sample was PBMCs. The chain uses TRBV7-2 and TRBJ1-5; 10 bases fit TRBD1. This sequence was found in a woman aged 45-59 years in good health and CMV-seropositive. The CDR3 here is CASSLAHRTGGFSNQPQHF. CDR3 bases: TGTGCCAGCAGCTTAGCTCACCGGACAGGGGGTTTTAGCAATCAGCCCCAGCATTTT.